Presented here are 5 T cell receptor beta chains from one specimen sequenced in a study of persistence of HIV-infected CD4 T cells. Cells were stimulated with CMV-infected fibroblast lysates at 10 ug/mL. Memory cells lacking CD40L and CD69 with high CD45RO were sorted. The immunoSEQ assay was version 4, run in survey mode. Assay: immunoSEQ multiplex PCR; the TCRdb copy retains only in-frame clones and omits some. This table has 30,000 or so clones, roughly 80% appearing once. These TCRs are of unknown antigen specificity. The source was CD4+ T cells sorted from PBMCs after approximately 19-hour stimulation, collected from a patient who received antiretroviral therapy. Receptors originate from an adult man with HIV who was CMV-seropositive.

A note on this clone: This sample also contains other DNA sequences that code for the same CDR3. The chain recombines TRBV19 with TRBJ2-3; no reliable D call. The V end was cut by 3 bases, the J end by 0 bases, with 13 bases between. This CDR3 comprises 16 residues. The germline V gene has CDR1 LNHDA and CDR2 SQIVND (reference sequence). As DNA, the CDR3 is TGTGCCAGTAGTATCGTTGGCAGCCTGAGCACAGATACGCAGTATTTT. It translates to CASSIVGSLSTDTQYF.

This clone was detected once. V gene TRBV6-5 combines with J gene TRBJ2-5; TRBD2 aligns across 11 bases. V dropped 6 bases and J dropped 2; count of bases not matched to a gene: 5. The CDR3 contains 15 residues. Germline-derived CDR1 and CDR2 are MNHEY and SVGAGI. The CDR3 here is CASRRTSGYQETQYF. DNA for the CDR3: TGTGCCAGCAGAAGGACTAGCGGGTATCAAGAGACCCAGTACTTC.

The V gene is TRBV28, the J gene TRBJ1-2; the match to TRBD1 covers 7 bases. The CDR3 sequence is 12 residues long. With V trimmed by 4 bases and J by 8 bases, 4 bases remained unmatched. CDR1 is MDHEN, CDR2 SYDVKM, per germline. The CDR3 reads CASSSGQEGYTF. The CDR3 DNA is TGTGCCAGCAGTTCAGGACAGGAGGGCTACACCTTC.

The chain recombines TRBV9 with TRBJ2-1; tentatively, D is TRBD1 (6 bases). The CDR3 contains 14 residues. CDR1 is SGDLS and CDR2 is YYNGEE in the germline V gene. V was cut by 3 bases and J by 9 bases, with 16 bases left in between. The CDR3 bases are TGTGCCAGCAGCGCCCACATACAGGGAAGTGAGCAGTTCTTC. As protein: CASSAHIQGSEQFF.

The table lists this clone with a few counts. The rearrangement uses TRBV7-6 and TRBJ1-3; no clear D gene. The CDR3 consists of 13 residues. Trimming removed 7 bases at V and 2 bases at J, with 9 bases between. Germline V gene sequence: CDR1 SGHVS, CDR2 FNYEAQ. The CDR3 nucleotides read TGTGCCAGCACCCATTCGCCTGGAAACACCATATATTTT. Translating it yields CASTHSPGNTIYF.